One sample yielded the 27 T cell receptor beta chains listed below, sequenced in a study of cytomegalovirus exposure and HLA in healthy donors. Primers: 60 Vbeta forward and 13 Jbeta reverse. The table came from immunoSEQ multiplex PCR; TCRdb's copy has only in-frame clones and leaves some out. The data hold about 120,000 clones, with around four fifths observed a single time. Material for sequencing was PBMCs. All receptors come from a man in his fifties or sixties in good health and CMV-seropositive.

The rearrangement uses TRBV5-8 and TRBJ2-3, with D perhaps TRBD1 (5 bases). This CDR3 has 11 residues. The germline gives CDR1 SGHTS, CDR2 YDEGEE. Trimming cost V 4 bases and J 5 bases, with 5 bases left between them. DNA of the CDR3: TGTGCCAGCAGCAGGGGAGATACGCAGTATTTT. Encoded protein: CASSRGDTQYF.

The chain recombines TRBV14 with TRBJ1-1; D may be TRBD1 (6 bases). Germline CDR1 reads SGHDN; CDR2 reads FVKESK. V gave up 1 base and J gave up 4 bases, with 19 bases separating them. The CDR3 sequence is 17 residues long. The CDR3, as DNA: TGTGCCAGCAGCCAAGTTTTACAGGGACAAGGCGGCACTGAAGCTTTCTTT. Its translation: CASSQVLQGQGGTEAFF.

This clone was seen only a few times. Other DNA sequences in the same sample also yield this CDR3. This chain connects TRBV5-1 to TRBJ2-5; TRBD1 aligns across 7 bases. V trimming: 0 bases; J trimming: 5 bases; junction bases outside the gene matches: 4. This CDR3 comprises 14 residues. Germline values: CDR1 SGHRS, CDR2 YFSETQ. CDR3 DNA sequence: TGCGCCAGCAGCTTGGCCACAGGGGTGGAGACCCAGTACTTC. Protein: CASSLATGVETQYF. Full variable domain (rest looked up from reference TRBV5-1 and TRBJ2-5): KAGVTQTPRYLIKTRGQQVTLSCSPISGHRSVSWYQQTPGQGLQFLFEYFSETQRNKGNFPGRFSGRQFSNSRSEMNVSTLELGDSALYLCASSLATGVETQYFGPGTRLLVL.

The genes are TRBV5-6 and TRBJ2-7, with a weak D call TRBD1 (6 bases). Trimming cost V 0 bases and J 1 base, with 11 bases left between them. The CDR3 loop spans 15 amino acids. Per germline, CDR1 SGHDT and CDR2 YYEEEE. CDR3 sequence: CASSLGLGASYEQYF. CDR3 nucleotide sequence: TGTGCCAGCAGCTTGGGGTTGGGGGCTTCCTACGAGCAGTACTTC.

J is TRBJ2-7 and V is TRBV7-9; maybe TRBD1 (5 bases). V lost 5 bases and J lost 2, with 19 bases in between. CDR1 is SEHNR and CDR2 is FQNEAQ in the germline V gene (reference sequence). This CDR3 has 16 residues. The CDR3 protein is CASSQGPDTVPYEQYF. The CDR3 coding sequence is TGTGCCAGCAGCCAGGGCCCAGACACGGTTCCCTACGAGCAGTACTTC.

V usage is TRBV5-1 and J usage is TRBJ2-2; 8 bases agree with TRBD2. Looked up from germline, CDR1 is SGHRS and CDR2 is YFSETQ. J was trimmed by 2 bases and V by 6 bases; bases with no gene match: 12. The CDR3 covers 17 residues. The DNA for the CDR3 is TGCGCCAGCACCCTACACACTAGCGGAATTAACACCGGGGAGCTGTTTTTT. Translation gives CASTLHTSGINTGELFF.

Here the CDR3 DNA reads TGTGCCAGCAGTGACGAGGGCACCCCACCGAAGGAGCAGTACTTC. It translates to CASSDEGTPPKEQYF. The rearrangement uses TRBV2 and TRBJ2-7; tentative D call: TRBD2 (5 bases). Trimming took 3 bases from V and 7 from J, leaving 19 bases between them. The germline V gene has CDR1 SNHLY and CDR2 FYNNEI. This CDR3 is 15 amino acids long.

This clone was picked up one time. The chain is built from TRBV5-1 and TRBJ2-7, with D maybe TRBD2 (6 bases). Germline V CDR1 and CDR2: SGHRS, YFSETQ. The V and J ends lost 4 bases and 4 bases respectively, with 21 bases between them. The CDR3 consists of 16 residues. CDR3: CASSAPTSGSQYEQYF. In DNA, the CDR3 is TGCGCCAGCAGCGCACCAACCAGCGGGTCACAGTACGAGCAGTACTTC.

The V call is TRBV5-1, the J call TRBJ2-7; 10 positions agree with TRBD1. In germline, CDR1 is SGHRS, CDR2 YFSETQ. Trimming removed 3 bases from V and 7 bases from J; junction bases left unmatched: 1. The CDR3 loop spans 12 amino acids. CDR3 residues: CASSWDRGEQYF. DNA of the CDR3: TGCGCCAGCAGCTGGGACAGGGGTGAGCAGTACTTC.

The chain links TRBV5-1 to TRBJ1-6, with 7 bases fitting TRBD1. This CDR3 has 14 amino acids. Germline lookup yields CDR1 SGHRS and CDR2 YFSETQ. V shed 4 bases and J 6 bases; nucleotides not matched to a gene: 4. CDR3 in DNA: TGCGCCAGCAGCACCGGGACAGTTAATTCACCCCTCCACTTT. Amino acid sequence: CASSTGTVNSPLHF.

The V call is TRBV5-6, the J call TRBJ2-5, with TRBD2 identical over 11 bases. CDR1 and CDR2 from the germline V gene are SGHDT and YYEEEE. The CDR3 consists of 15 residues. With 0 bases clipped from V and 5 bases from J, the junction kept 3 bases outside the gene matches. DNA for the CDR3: TGTGCCAGCAGCTTGGTGGCTAGCGGGAGGGAGACCCAGTACTTC. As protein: CASSLVASGRETQYF.

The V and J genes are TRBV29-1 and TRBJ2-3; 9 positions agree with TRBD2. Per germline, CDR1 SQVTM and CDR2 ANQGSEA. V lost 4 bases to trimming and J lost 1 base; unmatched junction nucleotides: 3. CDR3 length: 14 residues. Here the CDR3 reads CSVGAGGRTDTQYF. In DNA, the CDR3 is TGCAGCGTTGGAGCGGGGGGACGCACAGATACGCAGTATTTT.

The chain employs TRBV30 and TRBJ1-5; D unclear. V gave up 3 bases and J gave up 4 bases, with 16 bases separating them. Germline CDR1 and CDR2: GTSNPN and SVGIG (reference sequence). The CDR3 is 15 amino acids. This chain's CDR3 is CAWRTDPGGNQPQHF. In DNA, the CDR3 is TGTGCCTGGAGGACCGACCCGGGAGGTAATCAGCCCCAGCATTTT. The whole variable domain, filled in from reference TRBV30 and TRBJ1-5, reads SQTIHQWPATLVQPVGSPLSLECTVEGTSNPNLYWYRQAAGRGLQLLFYSVGIGQISSEVPQNLSASRPQDRQFILSSKKLLLSDSGFYLCAWRTDPGGNQPQHFGDGTRLSIL.

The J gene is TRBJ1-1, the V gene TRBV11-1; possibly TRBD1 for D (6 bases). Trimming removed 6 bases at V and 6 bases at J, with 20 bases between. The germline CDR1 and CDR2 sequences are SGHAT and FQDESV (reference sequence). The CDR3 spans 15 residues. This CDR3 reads CASSPDRINKAEAFF. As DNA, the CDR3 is TGTGCCAGCAGTCCAGACAGGATAAATAAGGCTGAAGCTTTCTTT.

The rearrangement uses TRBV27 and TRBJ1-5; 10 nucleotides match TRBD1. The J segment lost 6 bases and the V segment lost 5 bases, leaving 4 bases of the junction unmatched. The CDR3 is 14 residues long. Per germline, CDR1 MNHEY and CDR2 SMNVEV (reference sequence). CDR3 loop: CASSLGQGGQPQHF. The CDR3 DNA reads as TGTGCCAGCAGTCTAGGACAGGGGGGTCAGCCCCAGCATTTT.

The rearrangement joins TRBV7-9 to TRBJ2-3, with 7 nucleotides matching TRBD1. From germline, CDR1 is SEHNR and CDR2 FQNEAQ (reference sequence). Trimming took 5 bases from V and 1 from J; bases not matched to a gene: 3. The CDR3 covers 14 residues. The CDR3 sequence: CASSLQGGTDTQYF. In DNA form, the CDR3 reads TGTGCCAGCAGCCTTCAGGGGGGCACAGATACGCAGTATTTT.

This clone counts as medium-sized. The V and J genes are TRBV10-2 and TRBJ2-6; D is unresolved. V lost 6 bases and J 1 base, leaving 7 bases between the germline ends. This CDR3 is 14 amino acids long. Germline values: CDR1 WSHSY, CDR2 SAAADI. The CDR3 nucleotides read TGCGCCAGCAGACAGCCATCTGGGGCCAACGTCCTGACTTTC. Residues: CASRQPSGANVLTF.

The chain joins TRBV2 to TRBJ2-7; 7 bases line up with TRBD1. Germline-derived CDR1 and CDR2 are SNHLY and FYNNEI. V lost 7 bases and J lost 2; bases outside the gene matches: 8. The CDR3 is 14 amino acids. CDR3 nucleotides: TGTGCCAGCACCCCTCTCGGACAGGCCTACGAGCAGTACTTC. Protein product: CASTPLGQAYEQYF.

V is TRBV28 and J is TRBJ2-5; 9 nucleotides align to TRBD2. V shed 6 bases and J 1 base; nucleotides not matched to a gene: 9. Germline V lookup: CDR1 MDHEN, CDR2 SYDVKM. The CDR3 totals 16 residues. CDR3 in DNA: TGTGCCAGCAGCCTACTCGCGGGAGGGTCCCAAGAGACCCAGTACTTC. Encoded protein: CASSLLAGGSQETQYF.

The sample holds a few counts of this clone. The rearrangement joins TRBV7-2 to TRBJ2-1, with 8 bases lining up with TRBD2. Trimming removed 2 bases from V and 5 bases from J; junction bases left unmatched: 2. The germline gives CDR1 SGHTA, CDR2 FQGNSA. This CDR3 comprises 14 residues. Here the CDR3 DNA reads TGTGCCAGCAGCTTACAAGCGGGGGACAATGAGCAGTTCTTC. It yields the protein CASSLQAGDNEQFF.

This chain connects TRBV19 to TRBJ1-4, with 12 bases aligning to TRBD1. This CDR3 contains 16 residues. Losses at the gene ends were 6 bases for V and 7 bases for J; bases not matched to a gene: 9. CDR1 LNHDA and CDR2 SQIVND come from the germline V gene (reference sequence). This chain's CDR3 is CASRPGQGASGEKLFF. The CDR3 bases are TGTGCCAGTAGACCGGGACAGGGGGCTTCTGGTGAAAAACTGTTTTTT.

Here the CDR3 DNA reads TGTGCCAGCAGCCAGTTAAACGAGCAGTACTTC. Its translation: CASSQLNEQYF. The chain links TRBV5-6 to TRBJ2-7; no definite D call. Per germline, CDR1 SGHDT and CDR2 YYEEEE. The germline V and J ends were trimmed by 4 bases and 5 bases, with 7 bases remaining between them. The CDR3 spans 11 residues.

The CDR3 sequence is CASSAPPGTGNTIYF. CDR3 in DNA: TGTGCCAGCAGCGCCCCCCCCGGGACTGGAAACACCATATATTTT. This chain connects TRBV9 to TRBJ1-3; D gene ambiguous. The germline V gene has CDR1 SGDLS and CDR2 YYNGEE. The CDR3 length is 15 residues. V lost 3 bases, J lost 2 bases, and 12 bases lay in between.

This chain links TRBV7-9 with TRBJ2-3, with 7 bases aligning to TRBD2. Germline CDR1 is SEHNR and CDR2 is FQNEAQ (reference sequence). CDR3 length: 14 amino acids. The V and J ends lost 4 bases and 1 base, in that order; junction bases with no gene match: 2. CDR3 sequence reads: CASSSLAGTDTQYF. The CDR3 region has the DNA TGTGCCAGCAGCTCTCTAGCGGGCACAGATACGCAGTATTTT. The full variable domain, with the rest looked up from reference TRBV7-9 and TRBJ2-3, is DTGVSQNPRHKITKRGQNVTFRCDPISEHNRLYWYRQTLGQGPEFLTYFQNEAQLEKSRLLSDRFSAERPKGSFSTLEIQRTEQGDSAMYLCASSSLAGTDTQYFGPGTRLTVL.

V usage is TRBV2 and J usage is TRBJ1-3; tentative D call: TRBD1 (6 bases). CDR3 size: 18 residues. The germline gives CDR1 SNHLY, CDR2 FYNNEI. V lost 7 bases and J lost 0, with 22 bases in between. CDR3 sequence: CASTKIDPIRGSGNTIYF. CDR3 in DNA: TGTGCCAGCACTAAAATAGACCCCATCAGGGGCTCTGGAAACACCATATATTTT.

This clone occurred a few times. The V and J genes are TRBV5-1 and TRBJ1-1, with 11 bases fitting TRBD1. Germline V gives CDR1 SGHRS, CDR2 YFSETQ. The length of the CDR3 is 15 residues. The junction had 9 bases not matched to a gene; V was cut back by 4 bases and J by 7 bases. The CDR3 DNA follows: TGCGCCAGCAGCCCGCCGGACAGGGGGCTGGGTGAAGCTTTCTTT. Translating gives CASSPPDRGLGEAFF.

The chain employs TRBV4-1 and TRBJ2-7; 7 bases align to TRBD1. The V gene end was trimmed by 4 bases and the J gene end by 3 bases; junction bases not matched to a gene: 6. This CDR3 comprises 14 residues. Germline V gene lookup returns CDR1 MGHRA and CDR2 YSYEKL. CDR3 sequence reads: CASSPAQGDYEQYF. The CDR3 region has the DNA TGCGCCAGCAGCCCTGCGCAGGGGGACTACGAGCAGTACTTC.